The rows below give T cell receptor beta chains drawn from one sample of a study of blood T cell repertoires in COVID-19. The data were produced by immunoSEQ multiplex PCR, yet TCRdb's version contains in-frame clones alone and is incomplete. The sample gives around 140,000 clones, over 70% of which show up once; approximately 6.2% is in the top ten. Sample: peripheral blood. Every receptor here comes from a man older than 75 with acute or convalescent COVID-19. Both conserved end residues are part of each CDR3. The D gene is left open where the match is weak. Clone sizes are given selectively: once, few, many, or a class where the clone is expanded.

d_gene	v_gene	abundance	j_gene	CDR3nt	CDR3aa
TRBD1	TRBV7-9	-	TRBJ1-1	TGTGCCAGCAGCTTAGCGCCCCGAAGGACAGGGGAGGCTGAAGCTTTCTTT	CASSLAPRRTGEAEAFF
-	TRBV5-8	-	TRBJ1-2	TGTGCCAGCAGCTTGGATTCTTCAGGATTGTCTTATGGCTACACCTTC	CASSLDSSGLSYGYTF
TRBD1	TRBV6-5	-	TRBJ1-1	TGTGCCAGCAGCCGGGACAGAGTAGCTTGGGAAGCTTTCTTT	CASSRDRVAWEAFF
TRBD2	TRBV4-2	once	TRBJ2-1	TGTGCCAGCAGCCAAGAGACCTACGGGGGGGCGAACAATGAGCAGTTCTTC	CASSQETYGGANNEQFF
TRBD2	TRBV19	once	TRBJ2-1	TGTGCCAGTAGTATAGATCCTCCGGCTAGCGGGACCTACAATGAGCAGTTCTTC	CASSIDPPASGTYNEQFF
TRBD2	TRBV28	-	TRBJ2-3	TGTGCCAGCAGTTTTTTCGGACTAGCGAAGAGCACAGATACGCAGTATTTT	CASSFFGLAKSTDTQYF
-	TRBV28	-	TRBJ2-7	TGTGCCAGCAGAGGTAGCGGAGGGGCGTCCTACGAGCAGTACTTC	CASRGSGGASYEQYF
-	TRBV10-3	-	TRBJ2-7	TGTGCCATCAGTGAACAGGGCTACGAGCAGTACTTC	CAISEQGYEQYF
TRBD2	TRBV4-2	-	TRBJ2-7	TGTGCCAGCAGCCAAGAGATAGGCAGCGCGGGAGATTACGAGCAGTACTTC	CASSQEIGSAGDYEQYF
-	TRBV5-1	once	TRBJ2-1	TGCGCCAGCAGCTTGGTATCAGGCGATATTAATGAGCAGTTCTTC	CASSLVSGDINEQFF
-	TRBV19	-	TRBJ2-6	TGTGCCAGTAAAGGTACGCGGATACCTCTCTCCGGGGCCAACGTCCTGACTTTC	CASKGTRIPLSGANVLTF
TRBD1	TRBV12-3/TRBV12-4	-	TRBJ2-7	TGTGCCAGCAGTCCCCGACAGGGTTACGAGCAGTACTTC	CASSPRQGYEQYF